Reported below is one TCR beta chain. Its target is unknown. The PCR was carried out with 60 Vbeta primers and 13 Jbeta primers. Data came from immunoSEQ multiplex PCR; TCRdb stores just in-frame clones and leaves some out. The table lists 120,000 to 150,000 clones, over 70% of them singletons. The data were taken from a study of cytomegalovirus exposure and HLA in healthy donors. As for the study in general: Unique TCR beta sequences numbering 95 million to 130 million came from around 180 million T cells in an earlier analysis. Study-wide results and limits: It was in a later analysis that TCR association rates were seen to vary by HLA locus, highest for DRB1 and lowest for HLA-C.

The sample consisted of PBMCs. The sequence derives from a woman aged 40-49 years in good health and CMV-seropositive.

Written as DNA, the CDR3 is TGTGCCAGCATTCGTTACAACTCAGGGCCCGGGGGTGAGCAGTTCTTC. Translation: CASIRYNSGPGGEQFF. The V call is TRBV7-9, the J call TRBJ2-1, with D maybe TRBD2 (6 bases). The germline gives CDR1 SEHNR, CDR2 FQNEAQ (reference sequence). The V end was cut by 7 bases, the J end by 9 bases, with 25 bases between. This CDR3 comprises 16 residues. Drawing the rest from reference TRBV7-9 and TRBJ2-1, the complete variable domain is DTGVSQNPRHKITKRGQNVTFRCDPISEHNRLYWYRQTLGQGPEFLTYFQNEAQLEKSRLLSDRFSAERPKGSFSTLEIQRTEQGDSAMYLCASIRYNSGPGGEQFFGPGTRLTVL.